The rows below give T cell receptor beta chains drawn from one sample of a study of patients and donors after allogeneic stem cell transplantation. TCRdb recomputed calls from the RT-PCR reads with MiXCR, one row per CDR3 protein. The sample yields hundreds of thousands of distinct CDR3 sequences, about a sixth seen once. Sequencing input: blood, either unsorted or a sorted T cell fraction (not recorded which). Receptors were obtained from a human donor who was either an allogeneic HSCT recipient or a stem cell or donor lymphocyte infusion donor (not recorded which). It is not recorded whose cells these are; they may come from a transplant donor. CDR3s leave out the opening cysteine and the closing phenylalanine or tryptophan. Clone size is shown for a subset of rows, as once, few, many or a class of expanded clone.

V gene	clone size	CDR3 protein
TRBV3-1	.	ASSRTPGQEGYT
TRBV19	few	ASTDTTLAGYEQY
TRBV6-1	.	ASILRQGQSATDTQY
TRBV2	.	ASSGPGTGAYGYT
TRBV2	few	ASLYRALNTEAF
TRBV9	.	ASSAPVGTDRT
TRBV7-9	.	ASSLSAGLADTGELF
TRBV11-2	few	ASSAQDRGNTEAF
TRBV29-1	once	SGRDSSYEQY
TRBV4-3	few	ASSARPEGYYEQY
TRBV7-3	few	ASSLDGTTDTQY
TRBV24-1	.	ATSDQGLSYGYT
TRBV7-7	.	ASSLRLDSYEQY
TRBV6-1	many	ASTRLEDGLEVF
TRBV15	.	ATGGRDLPYNEQF
TRBV12-3/TRBV12-4	.	ASSLTAGGLGDTQY
TRBV12-3/TRBV12-4	many	ASSYTGEPYGYT
TRBV5-1	many	ASRGSLRETQY
TRBV4-2	few	ASSQDPIGQV
TRBV27	.	ASSITGIPSSGNTIY
TRBV7-6	few	ASSAGITSGNTIY
TRBV5-1	many	ASSVRTNQNTGELF
TRBV5-1	.	ASSLVGLTSYEQY
TRBV30	.	AWGTYEQY